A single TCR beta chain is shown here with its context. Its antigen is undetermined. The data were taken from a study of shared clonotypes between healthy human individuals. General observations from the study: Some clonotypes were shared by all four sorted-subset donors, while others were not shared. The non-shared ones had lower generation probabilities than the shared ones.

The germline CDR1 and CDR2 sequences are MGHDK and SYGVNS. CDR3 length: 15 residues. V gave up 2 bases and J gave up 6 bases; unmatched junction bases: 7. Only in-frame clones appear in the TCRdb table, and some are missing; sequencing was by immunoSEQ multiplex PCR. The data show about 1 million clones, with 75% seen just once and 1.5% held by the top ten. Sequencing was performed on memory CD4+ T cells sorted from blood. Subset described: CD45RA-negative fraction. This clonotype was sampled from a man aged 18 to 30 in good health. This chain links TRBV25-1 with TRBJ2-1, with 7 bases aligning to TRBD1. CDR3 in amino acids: CASSEGTVGSNEQFF. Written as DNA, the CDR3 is TGTGCCAGCAGTGAAGGGACAGTGGGGTCCAATGAGCAGTTCTTC.